What follows are 32 T cell receptor beta chains derived from one specimen sequenced in a study of T cell responses to AZD1222 COVID-19 vaccine (dated by TCRdb to about 2021). The label giving this sample's time point can be read as: baseline before first vaccination. Library prep was done by the immunoSEQ multiplex PCR assay. TCRdb's version of the immuneACCESS table is confined to in-frame rearrangements and falls short of the full clone set. An unresolved V gene accounts for under half of the shortfall where checked; the remainder is of unknown origin. The sample records approximately 110,000 clones, 87% of which are singletons. The ten biggest clones cover 9.8% of the sample. This material consisted of peripheral blood, taken on day 0 of AZD1222 vaccination. The source of these receptors is an adult in good health.

The chain uses TRBV4-3 and TRBJ2-7, with no clear D. CDR3 size: 14 residues. Per the germline V gene, CDR1 is LGHNA and CDR2 is YSLEER. Trimming cost V 4 bases and J 3 bases, with 13 bases left between them. DNA of the CDR3: TGCGCCAGCAGCCGCGGACGAAATTACTACGAGCAGTACTTC. Its protein product is CASSRGRNYYEQYF.

The chain is built from TRBV7-9 and TRBJ1-6; no firm D call. CDR1 and CDR2 from the germline V gene are SEHNR and FQNEAQ (reference sequence). V was cut by 1 base and J by 7 bases, with 5 bases left in between. There are 13 residues in the CDR3. The CDR3 sequence is CASSLELNSPLHF. CDR3 nucleotides: TGTGCCAGCAGCTTAGAGCTGAATTCACCCCTCCACTTT.

The chain carries TRBV29-1 and TRBJ2-5, with 8 bases identical to TRBD1. This CDR3 contains 12 residues. J lost 4 bases, V lost 4 bases, and 2 bases had no gene match. Germline V lookup: CDR1 SQVTM, CDR2 ANQGSEA. Here the CDR3 reads CSVAGQGETQYF. CDR3 sequence (DNA): TGCAGCGTTGCTGGACAGGGAGAGACCCAGTACTTC.

The chain couples TRBV5-1 to TRBJ1-4, with a possible D match to TRBD1 (6 bases). The CDR3 is 12 amino acids. The V gene lost 4 bases and the J gene lost 8 bases, with 9 bases spanning the gap. Germline CDR1 and CDR2: SGHRS and YFSETQ. As DNA, the CDR3 is TGCGCCAGCAGCATAGGGGGGGAAAAACTGTTTTTT. The encoded protein is CASSIGGEKLFF.

The V and J genes are TRBV5-6 and TRBJ2-1; D remains unclear. Germline CDR1 and CDR2: SGHDT and YYEEEE. The CDR3 is 16 residues long. V lost 0 bases and J lost 0, with 10 bases in between. CDR3 in amino acids: CASSLVPDFSYNEQFF. DNA for the CDR3: TGTGCCAGCAGCTTGGTTCCAGACTTCTCCTACAATGAGCAGTTCTTC.

The chain employs TRBV6-5 and TRBJ1-2; D call uncertain. CDR3 length: 14 amino acids. In germline, CDR1 is MNHEY, CDR2 SVGAGI. V shed 6 bases and J shed 0 bases, with 11 bases lying between them. CDR3 region: CASSPRQSNYGYTF. The DNA of the CDR3 is TGTGCCAGCAGCCCCAGACAATCTAACTATGGCTACACCTTC.

The rearrangement joins TRBV29-1 to TRBJ2-5, with TRBD1 matching over 8 bases. V lost 4 bases and J lost 1; bases outside the gene matches: 2. The CDR3 covers 13 residues. The germline gives CDR1 SQVTM, CDR2 ANQGSEA. The CDR3 bases are TGCAGCGTTGCAGGGGGCATCCAAGAGACCCAGTACTTC. This encodes CSVAGGIQETQYF. The complete variable domain, with remaining parts taken from reference TRBV29-1 and TRBJ2-5, reads SAVISQKPSRDICQRGTSLTIQCQVDSQVTMMFWYRQQPGQSLTLIATANQGSEATYESGFVIDKFPISRPNLTFSTLTVSNMSPEDSSIYLCSVAGGIQETQYFGPGTRLLVL.

The CDR3 DNA reads TGTGCCACCAGCTGGGGGGCTGAGAGTTTCGGGGGCAATCAGCCCCAGCATTTT. It translates to CATSWGAESFGGNQPQHF. The chain employs TRBV15 and TRBJ1-5; the D gene is possibly TRBD1 (6 bases). Germline assignment: CDR1 LNHNV and CDR2 YYDKDF (reference sequence). The CDR3 is made up of 18 amino acids. V was pared by 5 bases and J by 2 bases, with 22 bases between.

V usage is TRBV6-5 and J usage is TRBJ1-2; 7 bases map to TRBD1. The germline V gene has CDR1 MNHEY and CDR2 SVGAGI. There are 13 residues in the CDR3. The ends lost 5 bases at V and 5 bases at J; junction bases unmatched: 5. DNA for the CDR3: TGTGCCAGCAGTCAGACAGGGAAGTATGGCTACACCTTC. Protein sequence: CASSQTGKYGYTF.

The genes are TRBV29-1 and TRBJ2-1; D gene unclear. The CDR3 has 13 amino acids. Trimming stripped 7 bases from V and 0 bases from J, with 10 bases between. The germline V gene has CDR1 SQVTM and CDR2 ANQGSEA. CDR3 residues: CSGGHSSYNEQFF. The CDR3 nucleotides are TGCAGCGGCGGCCACAGCTCCTACAATGAGCAGTTCTTC.

The rearrangement joins TRBV7-9 to TRBJ1-2; D not resolved. With 2 bases removed from V and 7 bases from J, the gap between germline ends came to 11 bases. Per germline, CDR1 SEHNR and CDR2 FQNEAQ (reference sequence). CDR3 length: 13 amino acids. The CDR3 protein is CASSLKLGVGYTF. For the CDR3, the DNA is TGTGCCAGCAGCTTAAAGCTTGGGGTTGGCTACACCTTC.

The chain combines TRBV5-4 with TRBJ1-6, with 7 bases identical to TRBD1. The CDR3 has 14 amino acids. J lost 7 bases, V lost 2 bases, and 3 bases had no gene match. The germline CDR1 and CDR2 sequences are SGHNT and YYREEE (reference sequence). CDR3 bases: TGTGCCAGCAGCTTTGGACAGGCAAATTCACCCCTCCACTTT. Translating it yields CASSFGQANSPLHF.

The V and J genes are TRBV7-9 and TRBJ1-1; D not resolved. Looked up from germline, CDR1 is SEHNR and CDR2 is FQNEAQ (reference sequence). V was cut by 2 bases and J by 0 bases, with 10 bases left in between. The CDR3 length is 15 residues. CDR3 amino acids: CASSLSTGMNTEAFF. The CDR3, as DNA: TGTGCCAGCAGCTTATCAACGGGAATGAACACTGAAGCTTTCTTT.

The chain links TRBV9 to TRBJ2-2; 7 nucleotides align to TRBD1. The CDR3 has 16 amino acids. The V gene's germline CDR1 is SGDLS and CDR2 YYNGEE. J gave up 1 base and V 4 bases, and 7 bases lay outside the gene matches. The CDR3 protein is CASSPRRTGNTGELFF. The CDR3 DNA is TGTGCCAGCAGCCCCCGACGGACAGGGAACACCGGGGAGCTGTTTTTT.

This clone has a handful of counts. The CDR3 DNA reads TGTGCCAGCAGCAGTCACAGGGGTACTGAAGCTTTCTTT. Residues: CASSSHRGTEAFF. J is TRBJ1-1 and V is TRBV11-3, with 7 positions matching TRBD1. Germline CDR1 reads SGHNT; CDR2 reads YENEEA. The junction had 5 bases not matched to a gene; V was cut back by 5 bases and J by 5 bases. The CDR3 is 13 amino acids.

This clone occurred once. The chain is built from TRBV6-4 and TRBJ1-5; the D is unclear. Germline V lookup: CDR1 MRHNA, CDR2 SNTAGT. The CDR3 runs 14 residues. Trimming removed 3 bases from V and 3 bases from J, with 9 bases in between. The CDR3 sequence is CASSDWVPNQPQHF. CDR3 bases: TGTGCCAGCAGTGATTGGGTCCCCAATCAGCCCCAGCATTTT.

A single count supports this clone. The V gene is TRBV19, the J gene TRBJ2-2; TRBD2 matches at 11 bases. CDR3 length equals 16 residues. The junction had 3 bases not matched to a gene; V was cut back by 3 bases and J by 3 bases. Germline V gene lookup returns CDR1 LNHDA and CDR2 SQIVND (reference sequence). CDR3 in amino acids: CASSIKGLADTGELFF. For the CDR3, the DNA is TGTGCCAGTAGTATTAAGGGACTAGCGGACACCGGGGAGCTGTTTTTT.

The chain carries TRBV6-5 and TRBJ1-5; D remains unclear. Germline CDR1 is MNHEY and CDR2 is SVGAGI. CDR3 length equals 13 residues. The ends were cut back, 6 bases at V and 3 bases at J, with 9 bases in the middle. This CDR3 reads CASRLQNNQPQHF. CDR3 nucleotides: TGTGCCAGCAGACTACAGAACAATCAGCCCCAGCATTTT.

The chain carries TRBV18 and TRBJ2-1, with TRBD2 matching 12 bases. V lost 2 bases, J lost 2 bases, and 4 bases stayed unmatched. The CDR3 is 17 residues long. Germline V gives CDR1 KGHSH, CDR2 LQKENI. CDR3 region: CASSPFGLAGTYNEQFF. CDR3 coding DNA: TGTGCCAGCTCACCATTCGGACTAGCGGGAACCTACAATGAGCAGTTCTTC. Using reference TRBV18 and TRBJ2-1 for the parts outside the CDR3, the full variable domain is NAGVMQNPRHLVRRRGQEARLRCSPMKGHSHVYWYRQLPEEGLKFMVYLQKENIIDESGMPKERFSAEFPKEGPSILRIQQVVRGDSAAYFCASSPFGLAGTYNEQFFGPGTRLTVL.

The genes are TRBV7-8 and TRBJ2-1; no firm D call. V lost 5 bases to trimming and J lost 2 bases, with 13 bases between them. Germline V lookup: CDR1 SGHVS, CDR2 FQNEAQ. The CDR3 consists of 15 residues. CDR3 loop: CASSPRVGTYNEQFF. CDR3 sequence (DNA): TGTGCCAGCAGCCCCCGGGTAGGAACCTACAATGAGCAGTTCTTC. Full variable domain (remainder filled in from reference TRBV7-8 and TRBJ2-1): GAGVSQSPRYKVAKRGQDVALRCDPISGHVSLFWYQQALGQGPEFLTYFQNEAQLDKSGLPSDRFFAERPEGSVSTLKIQRTQQEDSAVYLCASSPRVGTYNEQFFGPGTRLTVL.

This clone was recorded a few times. The V and J genes are TRBV5-1 and TRBJ1-3; a weak D match, TRBD1 (5 bases). Between the trimmed V and J ends, which lost 1 base and 4 bases, there was a span of 6 bases. The CDR3 loop spans 13 amino acids. Germline CDR1 SGHRS, CDR2 YFSETQ. CDR3 amino acids: CASSLWDGNTIYF. The CDR3, as DNA: TGCGCCAGCAGCTTGTGGGACGGAAACACCATATATTTT.

The chain couples TRBV28 to TRBJ2-7; the match to TRBD2 covers 11 bases. The CDR3 is 16 amino acids. J lost 2 bases, V lost 4 bases, and 7 bases had no gene match. The V gene's germline CDR1 is MDHEN and CDR2 SYDVKM. DNA for the CDR3: TGTGCCAGCAGTTCCCCGGGACTAGCGGACCCCTACGAGCAGTACTTC. It translates to CASSSPGLADPYEQYF. The full variable domain, its missing parts supplied by reference TRBV28 and TRBJ2-7, is DVKVTQSSRYLVKRTGEKVFLECVQDMDHENMFWYRQDPGLGLRLIYFSYDVKMKEKGDIPEGYSVSREKKERFSLILESASTNQTSMYLCASSSPGLADPYEQYFGPGTRLTVT.

V and J are TRBV7-9 and TRBJ2-2, with D unclear. Trimming removed 1 base from V and 1 base from J, with 4 bases in between. The CDR3 consists of 14 residues. Germline V gene sequence: CDR1 SEHNR, CDR2 FQNEAQ (reference sequence). CDR3 in DNA: TGTGCCAGCAGCTTAGTTTTGAACACCGGGGAGCTGTTTTTT. It is translated as CASSLVLNTGELFF.

The chain combines TRBV5-4 with TRBJ2-2; TRBD2 matches 8 bases. Trimming cost V 1 base and J 6 bases; bases outside gene matches: 8. This CDR3 is 16 amino acids long. CDR1 SGHNT and CDR2 YYREEE come from the germline V gene (reference sequence). CDR3: CASSLPAGGTPGELFF. The CDR3 nucleotides read TGTGCCAGCAGCTTGCCCGCGGGGGGCACCCCCGGGGAGCTGTTTTTT.

The V gene is TRBV3-1 (or the pseudogene TRBV3-2), the J gene TRBJ1-2, with unresolved D. Germline V gene lookup returns CDR1 LGHDT and CDR2 YNNKEL (reference sequence). The CDR3 sequence is 15 residues long. Deletions cut 4 bases from V and 0 bases from J, with 12 bases between. In DNA form, the CDR3 reads TGTGCCAGCAGCCTCGGACTTTTAGCTAACTATGGCTACACCTTC. Translating it yields CASSLGLLANYGYTF.

This chain joins TRBV11-2 and TRBJ2-3, with 7 bases lining up with TRBD2. In germline, CDR1 is SGHAT, CDR2 FQNNGV. The CDR3 extends over 17 amino acids. Trimming at V came to 1 base and at J to 0 bases, leaving 7 bases not matched to a gene. CDR3 nucleotide sequence: TGTGCCAGCAGCTTAGGGATGGGAGGGACTAGCACAGATACGCAGTATTTT. Residues: CASSLGMGGTSTDTQYF.

The V and J genes are TRBV5-1 and TRBJ2-1; 10 bases agree with TRBD2. Trimming took 3 bases from V and 10 from J; bases not matched to a gene: 19. Germline V gene data show CDR1 as SGHRS and CDR2 as YFSETQ. The CDR3 is 18 residues long. Written as DNA, the CDR3 is TGCGCCAGCAGCTCTGGACCCCTGGGACTAGCGATTCCCGAGGAGCAGTTCTTC. This gives the protein CASSSGPLGLAIPEEQFF.

This sequence joins TRBV28 and TRBJ1-5; D gene ambiguous. The V gene's germline CDR1 is MDHEN and CDR2 SYDVKM. The CDR3 spans 15 residues. V lost 6 bases to trimming and J lost 0 bases, with 12 bases between them. The CDR3 protein is CASSRAGYSNQPQHF. In nucleotides, the CDR3 is TGTGCCAGCAGCCGCGCAGGTTATAGCAATCAGCCCCAGCATTTT.

This chain connects TRBV7-7 to TRBJ1-3; D uncertain. Germline V gene data show CDR1 as SSHAT and CDR2 as FNYEAQ (reference sequence). This CDR3 has 11 amino acids. CDR3: CAVASGNTIYF. The CDR3 DNA is TGTGCTGTGGCCTCTGGAAACACCATATATTTT.

The J gene is TRBJ2-7, the V gene TRBV3-1 (or the pseudogene TRBV3-2), with 7 bases matching TRBD2. CDR1 and CDR2 (germline): LGHDT, YNNKEL (reference sequence). The CDR3 contains 14 residues. The V gene end was trimmed by 4 bases and the J gene end by 2 bases; junction bases not matched to a gene: 5. CDR3 bases: TGTGCCAGCAGCCCTGTAGCGGGCCCCTACGAGCAGTACTTC. The encoded protein is CASSPVAGPYEQYF.

This clone was counted between two and nine times. The V and J genes are TRBV7-2 and TRBJ2-2, with 12 nucleotides matching TRBD1. Germline V gene data show CDR1 as SGHTA and CDR2 as FQGNSA. CDR3 size: 15 residues. V trimming: 4 bases; J trimming: 5 bases; junction bases outside the gene matches: 2. The DNA of the CDR3 is TGTGCCAGCAGCTCGGGACAGGGGGCAACCGGGGAGCTGTTTTTT. It codes for CASSSGQGATGELFF.

This clone was observed a single time. CDR3 region: CASSGADNQPQHF. The CDR3 DNA reads TGCGCCAGCAGTGGGGCAGACAATCAGCCCCAGCATTTT. J is TRBJ1-5 and V is TRBV10-2; D gene ambiguous. The ends were cut back, 4 bases at V and 3 bases at J, with 7 bases in the middle. The V gene's germline CDR1 is WSHSY and CDR2 SAAADI. CDR3 length: 13 amino acids.